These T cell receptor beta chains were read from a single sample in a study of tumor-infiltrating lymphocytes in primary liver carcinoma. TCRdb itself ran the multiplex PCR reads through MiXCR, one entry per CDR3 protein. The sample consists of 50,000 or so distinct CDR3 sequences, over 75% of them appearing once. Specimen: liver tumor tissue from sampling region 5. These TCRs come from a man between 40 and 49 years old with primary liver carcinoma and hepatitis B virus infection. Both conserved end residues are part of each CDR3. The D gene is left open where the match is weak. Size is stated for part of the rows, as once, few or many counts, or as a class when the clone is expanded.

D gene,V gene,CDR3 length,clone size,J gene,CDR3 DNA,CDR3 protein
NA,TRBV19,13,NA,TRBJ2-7,TGTGCCAGTAGTATTGGCGGCTCCTACGAGCAGTACTTC,CASSIGGSYEQYF
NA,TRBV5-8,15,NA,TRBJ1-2,TGTGCCAGCAGCCCGGTACAAAACGGCGTCTATGGCTACATCTTC,CASSPVQNGVYGYIF
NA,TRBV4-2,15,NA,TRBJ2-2,TGTGCCAGCGGCCACACCCGGGGCACAACCGGGGAGCTGTTTTTT,CASGHTRGTTGELFF
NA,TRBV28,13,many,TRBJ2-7,TGTGCCAGCAGTTTAAAGCCGAGAACAGAGCAGTACTTC,CASSLKPRTEQYF
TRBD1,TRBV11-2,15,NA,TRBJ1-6,TGTGCCAGTAGCCGCGAGGACAGGGCCTGTTCACCCCTCCACTTT,CASSREDRACSPLHF
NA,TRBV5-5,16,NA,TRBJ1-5,TGTGTCAGCAGCTCTGGACAGACGATTAGCAATCAGCCCCAGCATTTT,CVSSSGQTISNQPQHF
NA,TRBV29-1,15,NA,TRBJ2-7,TGCAGCCTTGCCAGACCTGACAGGAATCTCTACGAGCAGTACTTC,CSLARPDRNLYEQYF
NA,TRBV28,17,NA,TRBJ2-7,TGTGGCAGCAGTTTTGCCCTCAGCGGTGGGGCCGCCTACGTGCAGTACTTC,CGSSFALSGGAAYVQYF
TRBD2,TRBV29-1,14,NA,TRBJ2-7,TGCAGCGTCGGGAGTAGCGGGAGGTCTCGGGAGCAATACTTC,CSVGSSGRSREQYF
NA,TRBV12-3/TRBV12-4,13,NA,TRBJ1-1,TGTGCCAGCTGTTTAGAAGTGAACACTGGAGCTTTCTTT,CASCLEVNTGAFF
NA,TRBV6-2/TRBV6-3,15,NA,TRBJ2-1,TGTGCCAGCAGTAACAGGAACAACAGGGAAAATGAGCAGTTCTTC,CASSNRNNRENEQFF
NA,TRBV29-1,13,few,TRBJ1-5,TGCAGCGCAGGGGACGGAACCAATCAGCCCCAGCATTTT,CSAGDGTNQPQHF
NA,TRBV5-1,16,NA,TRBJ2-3,TGCGCCAGCAGCTTGAACGGCCGTGCTAGCATAGATAGGCAGTATTTT,CASSLNGRASIDRQYF
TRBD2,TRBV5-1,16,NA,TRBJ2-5,TGCGCCAGCGGCTCGTCGGGAGGTCTTCGCCAAGAGACCCAGTACTTC,CASGSSGGLRQETQYF
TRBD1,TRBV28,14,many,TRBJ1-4,TGTGCCAGCAGATCGGGACAGGAAAATGAAAAACTGTTTTTT,CASRSGQENEKLFF
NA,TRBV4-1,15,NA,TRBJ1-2,TGCGCCAGCACAGACCAGGGGCAACCTAACTATGGCTACACCTTC,CASTDQGQPNYGYTF
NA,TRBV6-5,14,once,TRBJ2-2,TGTGTCAGCAGCCCCTGCGGCGGATGCGGGGAGCTGTTTTTC,CVSSPCGGCGELFF
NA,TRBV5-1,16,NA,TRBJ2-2,TGCGCCAGCAGCTTGAGTCCTAGCACGGACATCTGGGAGCTGTTTTTT,CASSLSPSTDIWELFF
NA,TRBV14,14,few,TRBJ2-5,TGTGCCAGCAGCCTAGGACCGCTTGTGGAGACCCAGTACTTC,CASSLGPLVETQYF
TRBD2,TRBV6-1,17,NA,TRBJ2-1,TGTGTCAGCAGTGAAACTCCCGGGGGGAGCTCCTACAATGAGCAGTTCTTC,CVSSETPGGSSYNEQFF
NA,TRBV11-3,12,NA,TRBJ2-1,TGTGCAAGCAGCTTAAATGCCGATAAGCAGTTCTTC,CASSLNADKQFF
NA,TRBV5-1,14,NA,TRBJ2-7,TGCGCCAGCAGCCACCGGGCCCGGGCCTACGAGCAGTACTTC,CASSHRARAYEQYF
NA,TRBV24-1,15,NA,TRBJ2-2,TGTGCCACCGGTGAAGGGGATTACGACACCGGAGAGTTGTTTTTT,CATGEGDYDTGELFF
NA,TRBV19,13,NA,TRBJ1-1,TGTGCCAGTAGTCCGACCAGGGGTACTGAAGCTTTCTTT,CASSPTRGTEAFF
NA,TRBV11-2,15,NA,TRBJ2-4,TGTGCCAGCACCACTCCGGCGATGGCCAAAAACATTCAGTACTTC,CASTTPAMAKNIQYF
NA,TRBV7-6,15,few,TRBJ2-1,TGTGCCAGCAGCTTCGACTCCCTCAGTCGCAATGAGCAGTTCTTC,CASSFDSLSRNEQFF
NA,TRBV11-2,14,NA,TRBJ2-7,TGTGCCAGCAGCTTAGTCGTGAGGACCTACGAGCAGTATTTC,CASSLVVRTYEQYF
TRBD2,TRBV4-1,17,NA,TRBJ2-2,TGCGCCAGCAGACAAGACCCTAAGCGGGAGGCGATCGGGGAGCTGTTTTTT,CASRQDPKREAIGELFF
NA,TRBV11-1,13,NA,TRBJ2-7,TGTGCCAGCATGTGGAAGCAATCCTACGAGCAGTACTTC,CASMWKQSYEQYF
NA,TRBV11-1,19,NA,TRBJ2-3,TGTGTCAGCAGCTCTGGGGGAAGTTCTGTTGAAGCTCGCACAGATACGCGGTATTTT,CVSSSGGSSVEARTDTRYF
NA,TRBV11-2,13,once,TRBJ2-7,TGTGGCAGCAGCCCTCGACAGTCCTACGAGCAGTACTTC,CGSSPRQSYEQYF
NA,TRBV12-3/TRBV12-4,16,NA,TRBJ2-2,TGTGCCAGCAGTCCCCGGCGGCGGACGACCACCGGGGAGCTGTTTTTC,CASSPRRRTTTGELFF